Presented here are 9 T cell receptor beta chains from one specimen sequenced in a study of Graves' ophthalmopathy and Graves' hyperthyroidism. From RNA, the CDR3 regions of TCR beta chains were amplified and sequenced. First-round RT-PCR used HTBI primers; second-round multiplex PCR followed. TCRdb passed the multiplex PCR reads through MiXCR, listing each CDR3 protein once. In the table there are 200,000 to 250,000 distinct CDR3 sequences, around 30% of which are singletons. The sequenced sample was peripheral blood. The receptors were sampled from a man in his forties or fifties with Graves' ophthalmopathy.

The table lists this clonotype with many counts. The chain employs TRBV18 and TRBJ2-7; no firm D call. The CDR3 runs to 14 residues. Germline V lookup: CDR1 KGHSH, CDR2 LQKENI. Trimming took off 3 bases at V and 7 bases at J, with 16 bases between the two ends. CDR3 DNA sequence: TGTGCCAGCTCACCCCCGTTACAGCCGGTAGAGCAGTACTTC. Amino acids: CASSPPLQPVEQYF.

This clonotype was detected ten times or more. The rearrangement joins TRBV19 to TRBJ1-1; TRBD1 matches 7 bases. CDR3 length equals 19 residues. Germline CDR1 LNHDA, CDR2 SQIVND (reference sequence). Trimming cost V 5 bases and J 2 bases; bases outside gene matches: 20. The CDR3 protein is CASSASGTVSSSGNTEAFF. DNA for the CDR3: TGTGCCAGTAGTGCCTCCGGGACAGTTAGTTCTTCTGGCAACACTGAAGCTTTCTTT. The whole variable domain, filled in from reference TRBV19 and TRBJ1-1, reads DGGITQSPKYLFRKEGQNVTLSCEQNLNHDAMYWYRQDPGQGLRLIYYSQIVNDFQKGDIAEGYSVSREKKESFPLTVTSAQKNPTAFYLCASSASGTVSSSGNTEAFFGQGTRLTVV.

In its sample, this clonotype was seen a few times. The chain is built from TRBV7-3 and TRBJ1-1, with D possibly TRBD1 on 5 matching bases. There are 14 residues in the CDR3. V was pared by 4 bases and J by 8 bases, with 17 bases between. In germline, CDR1 is SGHTA, CDR2 FQGTGA. Here the CDR3 reads CASSYRTRRLEAFF. In DNA, the CDR3 is TGTGCCAGCAGCTACCGGACACGACGATTGGAAGCTTTCTTT.

This clonotype came up many times. This chain connects TRBV5-1 to TRBJ1-2; 7 bases agree with TRBD1. The V and J ends lost 4 bases and 8 bases, in that order; junction bases with no gene match: 5. Germline V gives CDR1 SGHRS, CDR2 YFSETQ. The CDR3 runs to 12 residues. The CDR3 nucleotides read TGCGCCAGCAGCGGCGACAGGGAAGGCTACACCTTC. This translates into CASSGDREGYTF.

This clonotype was observed at least ten times. V and J are TRBV7-9 and TRBJ2-6; maybe TRBD1 (6 bases). Germline values: CDR1 SEHNR, CDR2 FQNEAQ (reference sequence). Trimming took off 8 bases at V and 0 bases at J, with 11 bases between the two ends. This CDR3 contains 15 residues. For the CDR3, the DNA is TGTGCCAGCTCCAGGGGCGGCTCTGGGGCCAACGTCCTGACTTTC. This translates into CASSRGGSGANVLTF.

This clonotype was counted ten times or more. This sequence joins TRBV12-3 or TRBV12-4 and TRBJ2-2, with 7 bases aligning to TRBD2. J lost 5 bases, V lost 4 bases, and 10 bases had no gene match. This CDR3 comprises 16 residues. CDR3 DNA: TGTGCCAGCAGTTCCCCATCTAGCGGAGGTACCGGGGAGCTGTTTTTT. Translated: CASSSPSSGGTGELFF.

V is TRBV6-1 and J is TRBJ2-7; TRBD1 aligns across 11 bases. Germline CDR1 is MNHNS and CDR2 is SASEGT. V lost 0 bases to trimming and J lost 4 bases; unmatched junction nucleotides: 8. The CDR3 length is 17 residues. The CDR3 DNA is TGTGCCAGCAGTGAAGCGCGTGGACAGGGGGCGGGGTACGAGCAGTACTTC. Its translation: CASSEARGQGAGYEQYF.

This clonotype was counted ten times or more. The chain uses TRBV12-3 or TRBV12-4 and TRBJ2-7; 10 bases fit TRBD1. The CDR3 spans 12 residues. The V and J ends lost 6 bases and 4 bases, in that order; junction bases with no gene match: 0. The CDR3 sequence: CASRGQGYEQYF. The CDR3 coding sequence is TGTGCCAGCAGGGGACAGGGGTACGAGCAGTACTTC.

The chain employs TRBV12-3 or TRBV12-4 and TRBJ1-2, with D possibly TRBD1 on 6 matching bases. The CDR3 has 13 amino acids. The ends were cut back, 6 bases at V and 4 bases at J, with 12 bases in the middle. CDR3 region: CASRPQGGYGYTF. The CDR3 nucleotides read TGTGCCAGCAGACCCCAAGGGGGCTATGGCTACACCTTC.